A single T cell receptor beta chain is shown here with its context. What this receptor recognizes is not known. Base qualities are not provided; no much larger clone lies one nucleotide away. The data belong to a study of CD8 T cell repertoires and HIV-1 epitope variants (dated by TCRdb to the early 2020s). Regarding the study in general: In separate culture wells, T cells were stimulated with each of twenty-five peptides that represented autologous and known Gag and Nef epitope variants. Control conditions included a CMV, EBV and flu peptide pool, the Ebola AY9 epitope as negative control, and a no-peptide well. A total of some 84 T cell cultures were run, with each culture condition done in triplicate except for one peptide, which was done in duplicate. An aliquot of 1M T cells was saved as an uncultured baseline condition, separate from the approximately 75 T cell cultures. T cells were enriched with the EasySep Human T Cell Enrichment Kit and co-cultured with equal numbers of autologous T cell-negative cells as antigen-presenting cells. Cultures ran for around nine days in IMDM with gentamicin, with half-media changes on days 3 and 7 adding IL-2, IL-7 and IL-15. The epitopes tested covered three Gag epitope families plus Nef HW9 and YT9.

The immunoSEQ platform was used to sequence TCR beta CDR3 regions at survey depth. The QIAamp DNA micro kit was used to extract genomic DNA from every cultured and uncultured CD8+ T cell population. Regarding the original processing steps: Any sample with under 5,000 productive reads was excluded, and this exclusion removed about 7% of the roughly 80 cultures stimulated with HIV peptides. A MANAFEST web app trimmed sequences to CDR3 and removed nonproductive sequences, CDR3s under 5 amino acids, and those not starting C or ending F/W. For a clonotype to count as antigen-specific, the clonotype had to expand relative to the no-peptide control in at least 2 of 3 replicates at FDR 0.01, and only within one epitope family. A frequency at least fivefold higher than in wells stimulated with peptides from other epitope families was additionally required for specific clonotypes. TCRdb took this table from immuneACCESS and kept in-frame rearrangements with V and J called. Such tables lack part of the clones; where checked against another copy, unresolved V genes explain under half of the gap, and the rest is unexplained. V and J calls and clone size come straight from that table; D and trimming were deduced from the DNA. In all, the sample holds about 95,000 clones, and roughly 80% of those were seen once. The biggest ten clones account for around 25% of the sample.

Results the study describes overall, beyond this receptor: Of the nine antigen-specific TCR beta clonotypes identified, five to seven appeared cross-reactive for autologous or known escape epitope variants. Several clonotypes recognized the Nef KF9 family and one clonotype recognized the HW9 family, while no responses to the TAALDMSHF plasma variant were seen. The assay identified only TCR beta chains and indicated proliferation in response to antigen, without indicating T cell function or cytokine profile.

CDR1 and CDR2, looked up from the germline V gene (reference sequence), are SGHNT and YYREEE. Reading from cysteine to phenylalanine, the CDR3 counts 15 amino acids. The CDR3 DNA has 45 bases and is translated from base 1. For this chain, trimming is 6 bases at the V end and 3 bases at the J end, and the number of junction bases without a gene match is 8. The EasySep Human CD8+ T Cell Enrichment Kit was used on day 10 to isolate CD8+ T cells from every culture. Sequencing used uncultured baseline CD8+ T cells from peripheral blood mononuclear cells (PBMCs). The V gene is TRBV5-4 and the J gene is TRBJ1-4; TRBD1 agrees with 7 junctional bases. This clonotype was obtained from a male donor with HIV. The DNA sequence is as follows: TGTGCCAGCACGGAGACCAGGGGGGCTAATGAAAAACTGTTTTTT. Its translation is CASTETRGANEKLFF.